This T cell receptor delta chain originates from a study of Vδ1+ human thymocytes (dated by TCRdb to 2016 to 2018). Study-wide context: As a data resource, the study described the mRNA-level TRG and TRD CDR3 repertoires found in highly purified Vdelta1+ thymocytes taken from young children. The multiplex-based CDR3 amplicon strategy had previously been validated against 5'RACE-based CDR3 amplicon generation methods. What the work shows at the level of the full study, not this receptor alone: No clustering by age or sex was observed, so analyses did not stratify donors by these variables. The thymic TRG and TRD repertoires appeared highly polyclonal, with Gaussian CDR3 length distributions, in contrast to the oligoclonal repertoires of peripheral blood. Although sort purity was high, roughly 20% of thymic TRD sequences were Vdelta2 (with a few Vdelta3), in contrast to the peripheral blood Vdelta1+ controls. Numerous TRG clonotypes were shared among donors (up to about 6.9x10^3), while TRD repertoires were essentially private (a maximum of 116 shared). The authors advised highly purified populations and single-cell validation, since unexpected Vdelta2 sequences could cause misinterpretation of bulk repertoire data.

From the cysteine through the phenylalanine, the CDR3 covers 18 amino acids. CDR3 DNA is the only sequence kept; it has 54 bases, read in frame from the first base. According to the germline V gene, CDR1 reads TSWWSYY and CDR2 reads QGS. V loses 9 bases at its end and J loses 4 bases; junction bases beyond the gene matches: 23. Thymic samples were depleted of alphabeta T cells, then CD3+ TCRVdelta1+ TCRVdelta2- thymocytes were FACS-sorted. The purity of the sorted Vdelta1+ thymocytes fell between about 96% and 99.6%. Thymic specimens came from 8 or 9 paediatric patients undergoing corrective cardiac surgery, aged from 5 days to 15 months. Thymic tissue was dispersed, and mononuclear cells were isolated on a Histopaque-1077 density gradient. The staining antibodies were anti-TCRVdelta1 clone TS8.2, anti-TCRVdelta2 clone B6, anti-CD3 clone HIT3a and anti-TCRalphabeta clone IP26. Notes on this clone: Its antigen target is currently unknown. No clone much larger than this one lies a single base away; base qualities are absent. The sample has other DNA sequences that encode this CDR3 too.

RNA was isolated using the RNeasy mini kit, and reverse transcription was performed with Superscript III. CDR3 amplicons were produced by multiplex PCR using pooled V-gene forward primers and a constant-region reverse primer with Illumina adaptor overhangs. After gel purification, amplicons were indexed with Nextera index primers over roughly 8 extra PCR cycles and were then purified with AMPure XP beads. Libraries were sequenced on an Illumina MiSeq with paired-end 250 bp reads, dual indexing and roughly 20% PhiX spike-in. The paper's data handling went like this. FastQC was used to check read quality, and ea-utils fastq-join was used to merge TRG read pairs. Sequences were annotated with IMGT/HighV-QUEST, keeping only productive sequences with unambiguous V-gene assignment; clonotypes were defined by identical CDR3 sequence. VDJtools 1.1.1, tcR 2.2.3, Treemap and vegan Shannon diversity in R 3.4.4 were used for downstream analysis. Clones were re-identified by TCRdb from the public reads with CATT, and rows with the same DNA were merged. TCRdb assigned the V and J calls; the authors' analysis was not used. The sample has about 75,000 delta-chain clones on record, around 35% of them singletons. Roughly 0.25% of the sample belongs to the ten largest clones.

This chain joins TRDV1 to TRDJ1; 7 bases in the middle match TRDD3. The origin of this receptor is a boy younger than two who had congenital heart surgery. Input material: Vdelta1+ gamma-delta thymocytes from the thymus. Per the publication, the cell subset or site label means: FACS-sorted CD3+ TCRalphabeta- TCRVdelta1+ TCRVdelta2- thymocytes. The nucleotide sequence reads TGTGCTCTCGCTTACCCGTCCTCTTGTACTGGGGCGAACGATAAACTCATCTTT. Translated, it reads CALAYPSSCTGANDKLIF.